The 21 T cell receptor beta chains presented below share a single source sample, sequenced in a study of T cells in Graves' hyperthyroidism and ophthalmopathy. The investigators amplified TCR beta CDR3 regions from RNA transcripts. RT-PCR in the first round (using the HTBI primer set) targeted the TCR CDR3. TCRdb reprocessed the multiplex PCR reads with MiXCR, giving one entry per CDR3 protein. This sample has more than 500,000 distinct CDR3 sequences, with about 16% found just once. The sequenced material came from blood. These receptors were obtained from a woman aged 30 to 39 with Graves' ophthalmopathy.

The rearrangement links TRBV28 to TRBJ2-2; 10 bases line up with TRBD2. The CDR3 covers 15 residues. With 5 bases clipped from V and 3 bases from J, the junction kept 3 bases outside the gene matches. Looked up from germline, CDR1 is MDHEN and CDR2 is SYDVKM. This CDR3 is CASSILAGDTGELFF. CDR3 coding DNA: TGTGCCAGCAGTATCCTAGCGGGAGACACCGGGGAGCTGTTTTTT. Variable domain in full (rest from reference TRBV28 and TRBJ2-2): DVKVTQSSRYLVKRTGEKVFLECVQDMDHENMFWYRQDPGLGLRLIYFSYDVKMKEKGDIPEGYSVSREKKERFSLILESASTNQTSMYLCASSILAGDTGELFFGEGSRLTVL.

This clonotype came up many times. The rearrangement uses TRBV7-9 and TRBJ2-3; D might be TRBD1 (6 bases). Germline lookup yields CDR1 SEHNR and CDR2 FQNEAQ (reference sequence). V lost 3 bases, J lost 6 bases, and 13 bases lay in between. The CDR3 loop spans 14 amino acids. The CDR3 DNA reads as TGTGCCAGCAGCTTGGGGACAATCTCCGATACGCAGTATTTT. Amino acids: CASSLGTISDTQYF.

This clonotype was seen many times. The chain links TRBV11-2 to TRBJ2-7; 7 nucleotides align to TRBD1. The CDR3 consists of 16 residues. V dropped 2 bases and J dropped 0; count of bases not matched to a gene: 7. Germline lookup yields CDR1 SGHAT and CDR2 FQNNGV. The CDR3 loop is CASSLSTGVRSYEQYF. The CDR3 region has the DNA TGTGCCAGCAGCTTATCCACAGGGGTACGCTCCTACGAGCAGTACTTC.

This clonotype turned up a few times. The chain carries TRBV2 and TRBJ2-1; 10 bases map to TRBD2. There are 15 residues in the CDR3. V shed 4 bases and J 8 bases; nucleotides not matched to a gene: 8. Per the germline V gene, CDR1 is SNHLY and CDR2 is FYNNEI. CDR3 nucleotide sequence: TGTGCCAGCAGTGCCCGACTAGCGGGCGGCGATGAGCAGTTCTTC. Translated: CASSARLAGGDEQFF.

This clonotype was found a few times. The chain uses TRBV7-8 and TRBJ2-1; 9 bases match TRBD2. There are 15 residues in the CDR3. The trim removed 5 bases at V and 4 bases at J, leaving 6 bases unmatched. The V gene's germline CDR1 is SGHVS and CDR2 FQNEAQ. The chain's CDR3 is CASSQLAGQYNEQFF. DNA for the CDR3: TGTGCCAGCAGCCAGCTAGCGGGGCAATACAATGAGCAGTTCTTC.

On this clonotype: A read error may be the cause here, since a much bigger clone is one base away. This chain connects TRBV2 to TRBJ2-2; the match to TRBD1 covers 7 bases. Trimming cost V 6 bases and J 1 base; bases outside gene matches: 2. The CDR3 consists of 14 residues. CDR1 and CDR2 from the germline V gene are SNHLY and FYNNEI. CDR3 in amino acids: CASSWTGNTGELFF. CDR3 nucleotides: TGTGCCAGCAGCTGGACAGGGAACACCGGGGAGCTGTTTTTT.

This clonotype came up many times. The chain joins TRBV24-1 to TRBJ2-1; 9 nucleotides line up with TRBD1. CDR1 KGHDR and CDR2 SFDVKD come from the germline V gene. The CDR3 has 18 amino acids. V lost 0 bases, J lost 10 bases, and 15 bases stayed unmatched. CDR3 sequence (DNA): TGTGCCACCAGTGATTTGAAGCCGGGACAGGGAAAATTAGACGAGCAGTTCTTC. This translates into CATSDLKPGQGKLDEQFF.

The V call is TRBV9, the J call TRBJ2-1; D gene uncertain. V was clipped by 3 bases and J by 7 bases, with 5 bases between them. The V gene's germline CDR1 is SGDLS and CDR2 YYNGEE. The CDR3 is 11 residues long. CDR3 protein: CASSARNEQFF. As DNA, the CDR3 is TGTGCCAGCAGCGCTCGGAATGAGCAGTTCTTC.

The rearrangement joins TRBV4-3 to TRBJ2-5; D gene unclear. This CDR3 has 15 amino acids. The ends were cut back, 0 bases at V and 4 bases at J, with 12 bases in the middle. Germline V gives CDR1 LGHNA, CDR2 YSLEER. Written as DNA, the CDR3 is TGCGCCAGCAGCCAAGACAAGGGCGATGTAGAGACCCAGTACTTC. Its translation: CASSQDKGDVETQYF.

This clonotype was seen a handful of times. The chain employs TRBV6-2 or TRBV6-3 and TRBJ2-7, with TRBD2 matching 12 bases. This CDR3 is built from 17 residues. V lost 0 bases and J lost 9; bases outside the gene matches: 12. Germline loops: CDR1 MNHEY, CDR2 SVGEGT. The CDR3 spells CASSYSSLAGGPSGQYF. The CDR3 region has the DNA TGTGCCAGCAGTTACTCGAGTCTAGCGGGAGGGCCGAGTGGGCAGTACTTC.

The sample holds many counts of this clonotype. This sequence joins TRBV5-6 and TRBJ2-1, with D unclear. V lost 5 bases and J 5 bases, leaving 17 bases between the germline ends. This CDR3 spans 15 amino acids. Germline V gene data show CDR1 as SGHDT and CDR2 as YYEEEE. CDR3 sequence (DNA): TGTGCCAGCAGTCCTAGGCCGAGGCTAGACAATGAGCAGTTCTTC. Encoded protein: CASSPRPRLDNEQFF.

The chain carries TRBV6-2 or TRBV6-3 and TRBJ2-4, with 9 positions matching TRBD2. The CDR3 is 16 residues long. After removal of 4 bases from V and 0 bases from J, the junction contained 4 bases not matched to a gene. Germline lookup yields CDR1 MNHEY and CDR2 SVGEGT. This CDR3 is CASSSAGGLAKNIQYF. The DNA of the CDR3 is TGTGCCAGCAGTTCAGCGGGGGGCCTAGCCAAAAACATTCAGTACTTC.

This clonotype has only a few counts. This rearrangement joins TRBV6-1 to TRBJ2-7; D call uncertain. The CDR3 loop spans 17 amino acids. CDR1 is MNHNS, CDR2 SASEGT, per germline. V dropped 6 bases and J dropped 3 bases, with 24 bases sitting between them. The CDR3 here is CASSRRRPSLVVYEQYF. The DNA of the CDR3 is TGTGCCAGCAGCCGACGTCGTCCTAGTTTGGTAGTCTACGAGCAGTACTTC.

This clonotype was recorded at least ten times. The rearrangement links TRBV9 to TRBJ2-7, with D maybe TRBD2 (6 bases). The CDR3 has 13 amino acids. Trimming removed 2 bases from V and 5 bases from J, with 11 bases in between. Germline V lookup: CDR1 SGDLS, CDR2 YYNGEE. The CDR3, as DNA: TGTGCCAGCAGCGTTGCCAGGGAGGACGAGCAGTACTTC. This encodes CASSVAREDEQYF.

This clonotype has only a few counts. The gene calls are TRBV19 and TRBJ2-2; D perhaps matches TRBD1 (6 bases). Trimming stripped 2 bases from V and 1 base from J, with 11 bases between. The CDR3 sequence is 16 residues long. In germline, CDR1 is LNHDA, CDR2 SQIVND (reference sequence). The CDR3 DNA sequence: TGTGCCAGTAGTATAACCGGGACACTGAACACCGGGGAGCTGTTTTTT. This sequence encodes CASSITGTLNTGELFF.

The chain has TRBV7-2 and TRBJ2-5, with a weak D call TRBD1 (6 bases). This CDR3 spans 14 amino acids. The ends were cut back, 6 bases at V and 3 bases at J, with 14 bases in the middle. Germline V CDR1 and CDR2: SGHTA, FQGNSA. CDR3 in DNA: TGTGCCAGCAGTACCCAAGGGGGTAAAGAGACCCAGTACTTC. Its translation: CASSTQGGKETQYF. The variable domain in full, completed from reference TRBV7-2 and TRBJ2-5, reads GAGVSQSPSNKVTEKGKDVELRCDPISGHTALYWYRQSLGQGLEFLIYFQGNSAPDKSGLPSDRFSAERTGGSVSTLTIQRTQQEDSAVYLCASSTQGGKETQYFGPGTRLLVL.

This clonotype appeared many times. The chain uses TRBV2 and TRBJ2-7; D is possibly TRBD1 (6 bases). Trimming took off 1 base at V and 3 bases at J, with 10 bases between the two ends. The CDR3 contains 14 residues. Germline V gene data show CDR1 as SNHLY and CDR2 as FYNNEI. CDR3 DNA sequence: TGTGCCAGCAGTGAAGGGGGCAGGGGCTACGAGCAGTACTTC. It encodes CASSEGGRGYEQYF.

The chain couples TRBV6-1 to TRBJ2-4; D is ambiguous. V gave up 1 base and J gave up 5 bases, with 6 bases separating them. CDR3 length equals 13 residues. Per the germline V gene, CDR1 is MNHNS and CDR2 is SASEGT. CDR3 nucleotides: TGTGCCAGCAGTGAAGTGGGTGAAAACATTCAGTACTTC. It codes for CASSEVGENIQYF.

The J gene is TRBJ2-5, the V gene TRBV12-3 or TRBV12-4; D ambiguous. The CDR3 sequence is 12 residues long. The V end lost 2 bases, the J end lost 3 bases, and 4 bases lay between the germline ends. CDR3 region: CASSLKEETQYF. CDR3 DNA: TGTGCCAGCAGTTTAAAGGAAGAGACCCAGTACTTC.

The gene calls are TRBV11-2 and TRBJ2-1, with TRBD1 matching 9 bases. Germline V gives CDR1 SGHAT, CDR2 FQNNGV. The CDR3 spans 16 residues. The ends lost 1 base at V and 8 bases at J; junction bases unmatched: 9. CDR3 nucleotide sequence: TGTGCCAGCAGCTTAGTAGGGACAGGGAAATTCGATGAGCAGTTCTTC. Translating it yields CASSLVGTGKFDEQFF.

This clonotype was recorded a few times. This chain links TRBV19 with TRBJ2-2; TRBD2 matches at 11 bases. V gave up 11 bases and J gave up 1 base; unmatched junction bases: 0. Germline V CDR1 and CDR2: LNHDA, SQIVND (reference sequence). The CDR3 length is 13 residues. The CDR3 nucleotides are TGTGCCGGGACTAGCGGGAACACCGGGGAGCTGTTTTTT. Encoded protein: CAGTSGNTGELFF.